This T cell receptor beta chain was obtained from a study of PD-1 blockade in classical Hodgkin lymphoma. Study information: The patients were dosed with nivolumab 3 mg/kg, infused intravenously every 2 weeks.

Overall study results and limits: Before treatment, complete responders showed about the same diversity as newly diagnosed patients. Patients who began taking nivolumab under 1 year after ASCT were left out. Differences between repertoires have undefined causes, possibly disease activity or prior therapy.

This CDR3 is 15 amino acids long. V was pared by 0 bases and J by 9 bases, with 6 bases of the junction left unmatched. The V gene's germline CDR1 is SGHRS and CDR2 YFSETQ. The table came from immunoSEQ multiplex PCR; TCRdb's copy has only in-frame clones and leaves some out. The sample contains tens of thousands of clones, 85% to 90% of which appear only once. About this clone itself: Its antigen is unidentified.

The time point denotes: cycle 4 day 1 (C4D1), after more than five weeks of nivolumab. Brentuximab vedotin exposure varied, and every patient relapsed after autologous stem cell transplantation. The sequencing here drew on peripheral blood mononuclear cells (PBMCs), taken before the fourth cycle of nivolumab. V gene TRBV5-1 combines with J gene TRBJ1-6; TRBD1 matches at 7 bases. The source is a human donor with classical Hodgkin lymphoma. The CDR3 region is CASSLADREASPLHF. The CDR3 DNA sequence: TGCGCCAGCAGCTTGGCCGACAGGGAGGCTTCACCCCTCCACTTT. The complete variable domain, with remaining parts taken from reference TRBV5-1 and TRBJ1-6, reads KAGVTQTPRYLIKTRGQQVTLSCSPISGHRSVSWYQQTPGQGLQFLFEYFSETQRNKGNFPGRFSGRQFSNSRSEMNVSTLELGDSALYLCASSLADREASPLHFGNGTRLTVT.